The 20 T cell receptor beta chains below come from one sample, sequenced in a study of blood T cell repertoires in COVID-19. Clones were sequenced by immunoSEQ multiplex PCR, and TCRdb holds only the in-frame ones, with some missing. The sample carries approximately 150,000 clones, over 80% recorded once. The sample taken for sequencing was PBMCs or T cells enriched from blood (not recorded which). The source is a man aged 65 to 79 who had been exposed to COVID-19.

The CDR3 nucleotides read TGTGCCAGCAGCCTCGGGAGGGGCGAACTCACAGATACGCAGTATTTT. It encodes CASSLGRGELTDTQYF. The V call is TRBV3-1 (or the pseudogene TRBV3-2), the J call TRBJ2-3; TRBD2 agrees at 8 bases. The germline V gene encodes CDR1 LGHDT and CDR2 YNNKEL (reference sequence). The V gene end was trimmed by 4 bases and the J gene end by 2 bases; junction bases not matched to a gene: 8. The CDR3 contains 16 residues.

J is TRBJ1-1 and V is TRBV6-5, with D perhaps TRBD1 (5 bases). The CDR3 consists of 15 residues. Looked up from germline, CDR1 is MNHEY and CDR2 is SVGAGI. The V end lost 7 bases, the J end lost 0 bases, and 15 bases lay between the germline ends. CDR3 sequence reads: CASTSIGGMNTEAFF. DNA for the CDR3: TGTGCCAGCACCTCCATCGGGGGTATGAACACTGAAGCTTTCTTT.

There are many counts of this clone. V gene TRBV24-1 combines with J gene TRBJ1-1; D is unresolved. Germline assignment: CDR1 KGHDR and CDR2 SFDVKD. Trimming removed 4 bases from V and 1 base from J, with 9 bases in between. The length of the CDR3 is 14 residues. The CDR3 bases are TGTGCCACCAGTGACCCCGCGGAGAACACTGAAGCTTTCTTT. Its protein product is CATSDPAENTEAFF.

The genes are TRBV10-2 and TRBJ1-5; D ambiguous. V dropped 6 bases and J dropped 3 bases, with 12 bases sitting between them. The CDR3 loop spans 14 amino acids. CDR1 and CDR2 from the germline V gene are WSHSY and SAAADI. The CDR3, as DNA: TGCGCCAGCAGGGCGGTCGATGACAATCAGCCCCAGCATTTT. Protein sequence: CASRAVDDNQPQHF.

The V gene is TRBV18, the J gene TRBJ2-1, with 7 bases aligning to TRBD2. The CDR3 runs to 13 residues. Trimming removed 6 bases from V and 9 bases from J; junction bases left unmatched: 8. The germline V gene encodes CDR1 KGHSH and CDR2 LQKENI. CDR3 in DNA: TGTGCCAGCTCTGGACTAGTAAGTGTTGAGCAGTTCTTC. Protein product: CASSGLVSVEQFF.

The CDR3 sequence is CASRRTSGRVYEQYF. CDR3 sequence (DNA): TGTGCCAGCAGGCGTACTAGCGGGAGAGTCTACGAGCAGTACTTC. The V call is TRBV28, the J call TRBJ2-7, with 11 bases matching TRBD2. J was trimmed by 3 bases and V by 6 bases; bases with no gene match: 7. Germline V gene data show CDR1 as MDHEN and CDR2 as SYDVKM. The CDR3 is 15 amino acids.

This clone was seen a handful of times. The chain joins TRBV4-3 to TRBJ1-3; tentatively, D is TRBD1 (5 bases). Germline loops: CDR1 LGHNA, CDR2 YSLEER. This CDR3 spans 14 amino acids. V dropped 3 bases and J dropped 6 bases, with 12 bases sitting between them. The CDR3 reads CASSQDTAKNTIYF. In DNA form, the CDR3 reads TGCGCCAGCAGCCAGGACACGGCAAAAAACACCATATATTTT.

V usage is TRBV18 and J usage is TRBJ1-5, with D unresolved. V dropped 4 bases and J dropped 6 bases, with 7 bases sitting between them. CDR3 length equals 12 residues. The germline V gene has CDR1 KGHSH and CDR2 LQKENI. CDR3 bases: TGTGCCAGCTCACGACGGGGTCAGCCCCAGCATTTT. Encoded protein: CASSRRGQPQHF.

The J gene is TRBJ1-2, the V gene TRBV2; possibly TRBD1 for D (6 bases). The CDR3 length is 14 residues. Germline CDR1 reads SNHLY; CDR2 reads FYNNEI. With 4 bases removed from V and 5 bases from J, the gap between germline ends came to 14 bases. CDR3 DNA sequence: TGTGCCAGCAGTGGGACAGTTATACGGTATGGCTACACCTTC. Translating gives CASSGTVIRYGYTF.

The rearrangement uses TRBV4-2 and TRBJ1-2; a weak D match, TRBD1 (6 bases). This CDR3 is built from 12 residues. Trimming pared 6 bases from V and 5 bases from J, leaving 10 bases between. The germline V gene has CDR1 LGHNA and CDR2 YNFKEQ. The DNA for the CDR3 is TGTGCCAGCAGTGATACAGGGTATGGCTACACCTTC. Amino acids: CASSDTGYGYTF.

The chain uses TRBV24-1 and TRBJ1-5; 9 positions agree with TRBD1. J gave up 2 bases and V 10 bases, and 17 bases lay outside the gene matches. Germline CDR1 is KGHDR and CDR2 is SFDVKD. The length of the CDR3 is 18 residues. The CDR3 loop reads CATGDRDHVVVGNQPQHF. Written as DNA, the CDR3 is TGTGCCACGGGGGACAGGGACCACGTAGTCGTCGGCAATCAGCCCCAGCATTTT.

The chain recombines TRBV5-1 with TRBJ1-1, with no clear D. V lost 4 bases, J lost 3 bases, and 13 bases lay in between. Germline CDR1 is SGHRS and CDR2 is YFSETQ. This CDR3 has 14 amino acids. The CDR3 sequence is CASSPVETDTEAFF. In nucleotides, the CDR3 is TGCGCCAGCAGCCCGGTAGAAACAGACACTGAAGCTTTCTTT.

The CDR3 here is CATSDATGMNTGELFF. The DNA for the CDR3 is TGTGCCACCAGTGACGCCACAGGGATGAACACCGGGGAGCTGTTTTTT. The gene calls are TRBV24-1 and TRBJ2-2; a weak D match, TRBD1 (6 bases). Germline V gene data show CDR1 as KGHDR and CDR2 as SFDVKD. The CDR3 runs to 16 residues. The V end was cut by 4 bases, the J end by 1 base, with 12 bases between.

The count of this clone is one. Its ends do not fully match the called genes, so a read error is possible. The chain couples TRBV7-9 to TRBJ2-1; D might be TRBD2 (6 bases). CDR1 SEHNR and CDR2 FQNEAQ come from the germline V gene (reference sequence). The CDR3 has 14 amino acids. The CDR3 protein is CASTPRDSFNEQFF. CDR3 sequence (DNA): TGTGCCAGCACCCCCCGGGACTCCTTCAATGAGCAGTTCTTC.

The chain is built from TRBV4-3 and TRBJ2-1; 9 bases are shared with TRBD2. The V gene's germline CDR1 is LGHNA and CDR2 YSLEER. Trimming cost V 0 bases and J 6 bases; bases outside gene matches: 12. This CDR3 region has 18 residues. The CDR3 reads CASSQDSWLAGVRNEQFF. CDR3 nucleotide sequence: TGCGCCAGCAGCCAAGACTCTTGGTTAGCGGGAGTCCGCAATGAGCAGTTCTTC.

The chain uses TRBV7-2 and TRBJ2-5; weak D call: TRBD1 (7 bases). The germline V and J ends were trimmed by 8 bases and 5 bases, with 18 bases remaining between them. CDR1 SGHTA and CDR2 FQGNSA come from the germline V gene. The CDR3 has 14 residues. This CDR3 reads CASSQGGAGETQYF. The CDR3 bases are TGTGCCAGCTCCCAAGGGGGCGCGGGGGAGACCCAGTACTTC. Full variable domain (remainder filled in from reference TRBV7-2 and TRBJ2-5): GAGVSQSPSNKVTEKGKDVELRCDPISGHTALYWYRQSLGQGLEFLIYFQGNSAPDKSGLPSDRFSAERTGGSVSTLTIQRTQQEDSAVYLCASSQGGAGETQYFGPGTRLLVL.

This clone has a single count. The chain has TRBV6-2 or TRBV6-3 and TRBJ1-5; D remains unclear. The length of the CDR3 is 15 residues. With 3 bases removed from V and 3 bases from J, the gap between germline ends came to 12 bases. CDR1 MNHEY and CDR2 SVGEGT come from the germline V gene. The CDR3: CASSYSGLTNQPQHF. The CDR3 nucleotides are TGTGCCAGCAGTTATTCCGGACTCACCAATCAGCCCCAGCATTTT.

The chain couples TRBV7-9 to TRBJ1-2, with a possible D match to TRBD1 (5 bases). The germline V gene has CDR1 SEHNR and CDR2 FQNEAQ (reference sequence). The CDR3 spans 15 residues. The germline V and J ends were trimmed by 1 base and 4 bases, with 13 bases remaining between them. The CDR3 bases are TGTGCCAGCAGCTTAGACAGGCTTTTCCCCTATGGCTACACCTTC. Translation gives CASSLDRLFPYGYTF.

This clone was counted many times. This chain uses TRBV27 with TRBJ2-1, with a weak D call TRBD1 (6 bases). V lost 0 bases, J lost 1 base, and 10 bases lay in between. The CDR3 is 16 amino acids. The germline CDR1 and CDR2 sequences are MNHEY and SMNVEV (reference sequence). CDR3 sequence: CASSLSWGPSYNEQFF. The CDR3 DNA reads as TGTGCCAGCAGTTTATCGTGGGGGCCATCCTACAATGAGCAGTTCTTC.

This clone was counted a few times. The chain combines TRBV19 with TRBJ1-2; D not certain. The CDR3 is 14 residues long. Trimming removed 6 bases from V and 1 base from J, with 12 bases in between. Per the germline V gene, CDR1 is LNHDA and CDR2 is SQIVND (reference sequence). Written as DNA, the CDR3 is TGTGCCAGTAGGGGCGATCTACTTAACTATGGCTACACCTTC. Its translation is CASRGDLLNYGYTF.